Following are 30 T cell receptor beta chains from one sample sequenced in a study of shared clonotypes between healthy human individuals. Libraries were prepared by immunoSEQ multiplex PCR; TCRdb keeps only in-frame clonotypes and omits some of them. The sample shows more than 2,000,000 clones, just over 90% of them seen only once. The sequenced material came from naive CD4+ T cells sorted from blood. As for subset: CD45RA+ positively selected. The receptors derive from a man between 18 and 35 years old in good health.

The rearrangement links TRBV7-8 to TRBJ2-2; maybe TRBD1 (6 bases). The CDR3 sequence is 17 residues long. Trimming shortened V by 5 bases and J by 6 bases, and 22 bases separated the two germline ends. The germline V gene encodes CDR1 SGHVS and CDR2 FQNEAQ. The CDR3 loop is CASSPLGALTNSGELFF. In DNA form, the CDR3 reads TGTGCCAGCAGCCCGCTGGGGGCATTGACCAACTCCGGGGAGCTGTTTTTT.

J is TRBJ2-5 and V is TRBV6-1; maybe TRBD2 (6 bases). The J call may not be correct, given that the DNA end is closer to TRBJ2-7. Germline assignment: CDR1 MNHNS and CDR2 SASEGT. The CDR3 length is 14 residues. Here the CDR3 reads CASRPGVYSYEQYF. The CDR3 DNA is TGTGCCAGCAGGCCGGGAGTTTACTCCTACGAGCAGTACTTC.

The chain is built from TRBV19 and TRBJ2-3; D perhaps matches TRBD2 (5 bases). V lost 5 bases and J 7 bases, leaving 13 bases between the germline ends. Germline V gene lookup returns CDR1 LNHDA and CDR2 SQIVND (reference sequence). The CDR3 is 13 residues long. The CDR3 nucleotides are TGTGCCAGTAGTCCTCAGCGAGGGAATACGCAGTATTTT. Translation gives CASSPQRGNTQYF.

CDR3 amino acids: CASSTGLANNEQFF. The CDR3, as DNA: TGTGCCAGCAGCACGGGACTAGCGAATAATGAGCAGTTCTTC. The chain joins TRBV7-2 to TRBJ2-1; 10 bases line up with TRBD2. Trimming removed 5 bases from V and 7 bases from J; junction bases left unmatched: 5. CDR1 is SGHTA, CDR2 FQGNSA, per germline. The CDR3 consists of 14 residues.

The rearrangement links TRBV5-1 to TRBJ2-6; perhaps D is TRBD1 or TRBD2 (5 bases each). Germline loops: CDR1 SGHRS, CDR2 YFSETQ. With 7 bases removed from V and 0 bases from J, the gap between germline ends came to 11 bases. The CDR3 loop spans 15 amino acids. The CDR3 sequence is CASLRGDSGANVLTF. CDR3 in DNA: TGCGCCAGCCTACGAGGGGACTCTGGGGCCAACGTCCTGACTTTC.

This chain connects TRBV5-6 to TRBJ2-7; TRBD2 matches 8 bases. The CDR3 is made up of 13 amino acids. Per germline, CDR1 SGHDT and CDR2 YYEEEE. V dropped 5 bases and J dropped 2; count of bases not matched to a gene: 3. CDR3 coding DNA: TGTGCCAGCAGTACGGGAGGGCCCTACGAGCAGTACTTC. Translating it yields CASSTGGPYEQYF.

The V call is TRBV5-6, the J call TRBJ2-7; the D is unclear. The CDR3 contains 14 residues. V was trimmed by 0 bases and J by 2 bases, leaving 9 bases between them. Germline loops: CDR1 SGHDT, CDR2 YYEEEE. The CDR3 sequence: CASSLARGAYEQYF. CDR3 nucleotides: TGTGCCAGCAGCTTGGCCAGAGGCGCCTACGAGCAGTACTTC.

The gene calls are TRBV28 and TRBJ1-4; TRBD1 aligns across 7 bases. The CDR3 runs 14 residues. J was trimmed by 8 bases and V by 6 bases; bases with no gene match: 9. Germline values: CDR1 MDHEN, CDR2 SYDVKM. CDR3 DNA: TGTGCCAGCAGGAAGACAGGGCGGGAAGAAAAACTGTTTTTT. Amino acid sequence: CASRKTGREEKLFF.

The rearrangement links TRBV7-2 to TRBJ2-2; tentatively, D is TRBD1 (5 bases). Germline V gene sequence: CDR1 SGHTA, CDR2 FQGNSA. The CDR3 runs 14 residues. V shed 6 bases and J shed 6 bases, with 14 bases lying between them. The CDR3 DNA follows: TGTGCCAGCAGGACCGCAGGGTTTGCCGGGGAGCTGTTTTTT. It translates to CASRTAGFAGELFF.

This chain uses TRBV30 with TRBJ1-4; perhaps TRBD1 as D (5 bases). Germline values: CDR1 GTSNPN, CDR2 SVGIG (reference sequence). CDR3 length: 15 residues. Trimming stripped 5 bases from V and 1 base from J, with 14 bases between. The CDR3 DNA is TGTGCCTGGGGGGCCCCAGGGCGAACTAATGAAAAACTGTTTTTT. Amino acids: CAWGAPGRTNEKLFF.

This sequence joins TRBV7-2 and TRBJ2-1, with D possibly being TRBD1 or TRBD2 (5 bases each). Between the trimmed V and J ends, which lost 5 bases and 1 base, there was a span of 15 bases. From germline, CDR1 is SGHTA and CDR2 FQGNSA. The CDR3 has 16 residues. CDR3 bases: TGTGCCAGCAGCCCTATGGGGACCTTGTCCTACAATGAGCAGTTCTTC. Protein: CASSPMGTLSYNEQFF.

This chain uses TRBV6-1 with TRBJ2-5; D may correspond to TRBD1 or TRBD2 (5 bases each). Trimming shortened V by 5 bases and J by 5 bases, and 15 bases separated the two germline ends. CDR1 and CDR2 from the germline V gene are MNHNS and SASEGT. The CDR3 length is 14 residues. Here the CDR3 reads CASSPGRHIETQYF. The CDR3 nucleotides read TGTGCCAGCAGTCCGGGACGGCATATCGAGACCCAGTACTTC.

The chain links TRBV11-2 to TRBJ2-5, with TRBD1 matching 7 bases. The V gene's germline CDR1 is SGHAT and CDR2 FQNNGV. Trimming removed 1 base from V and 1 base from J; junction bases left unmatched: 6. This CDR3 comprises 16 residues. The CDR3 sequence is CASSLALDRIQETQYF. The CDR3, as DNA: TGTGCCAGCAGCTTAGCCTTGGACAGGATCCAAGAGACCCAGTACTTC.

As for this clone: The sample has other DNA sequences that encode this CDR3 too. This chain connects TRBV7-9 to TRBJ1-6; D unresolved. The CDR3 is 13 residues long. Germline CDR1 reads SEHNR; CDR2 reads FQNEAQ (reference sequence). V gave up 6 bases and J gave up 3 bases, with 6 bases separating them. CDR3 in DNA: TGTGCCAGCAGTCCGGACTATAATTCACCCCTCCACTTT. Amino acid sequence: CASSPDYNSPLHF.

This chain uses TRBV2 with TRBJ2-6; either TRBD1 or TRBD2 may fit D (5 bases each). The CDR3 runs to 18 residues. Trimming shortened V by 6 bases and J by 1 base, and 19 bases separated the two germline ends. The germline V gene has CDR1 SNHLY and CDR2 FYNNEI. CDR3 in DNA: TGTGCCAGCAGGGCCCGGGACGGAGTACTGTCTGGGGCCAACGTCCTGACTTTC. Its protein product is CASRARDGVLSGANVLTF.

J is TRBJ2-7 and V is TRBV5-1; 16 nucleotides line up with TRBD2. The CDR3 length is 16 residues. The trim removed 3 bases at V and 6 bases at J, leaving 6 bases unmatched. CDR1 and CDR2 (germline): SGHRS, YFSETQ. Here the CDR3 DNA reads TGCGCCAGCAGCTGGGGGACTAGCGGGAGGGGAACCGAGCAGTACTTC. Translation: CASSWGTSGRGTEQYF. Together with reference TRBV5-1 and TRBJ2-7, the CDR3 gives the full variable domain: KAGVTQTPRYLIKTRGQQVTLSCSPISGHRSVSWYQQTPGQGLQFLFEYFSETQRNKGNFPGRFSGRQFSNSRSEMNVSTLELGDSALYLCASSWGTSGRGTEQYFGPGTRLTVT.

The rearrangement uses TRBV5-1 and TRBJ2-5; 11 bases fit TRBD2. Germline assignment: CDR1 SGHRS and CDR2 YFSETQ. V was clipped by 5 bases and J by 2 bases; unmatched bases: 8. The CDR3 sequence is 16 residues long. The CDR3 coding sequence is TGCGCCAGCAGTTTTCTAGCGGGAGGCCCACAAGAGACCCAGTACTTC. Protein sequence: CASSFLAGGPQETQYF.

The rearrangement uses TRBV18 and TRBJ2-6, with TRBD1 as a possible D gene (5 bases). Germline-derived CDR1 and CDR2 are KGHSH and LQKENI. Trimming pared 5 bases from V and 4 bases from J, leaving 12 bases between. The CDR3 sequence is 15 residues long. CDR3 DNA sequence: TGTGCCAGCTCATGGGGCCTGGGGGGGGCCAACGTCCTGACTTTC. Residues: CASSWGLGGANVLTF.

This chain joins TRBV5-4 and TRBJ2-5, with 15 bases matching TRBD2. Germline CDR1 reads SGHNT; CDR2 reads YYREEE (reference sequence). The CDR3 totals 17 residues. With V trimmed by 5 bases and J by 2 bases, 7 bases remained unmatched. CDR3 loop: CASSTGLAGGSQETQYF. The CDR3 nucleotides are TGTGCCAGCAGTACGGGACTAGCGGGGGGATCGCAAGAGACCCAGTACTTC.

The V call is TRBV2, the J call TRBJ2-4; 12 bases match TRBD2. CDR1 SNHLY and CDR2 FYNNEI come from the germline V gene. This CDR3 contains 19 residues. Losses at the gene ends were 6 bases for V and 0 bases for J; bases not matched to a gene: 12. DNA for the CDR3: TGTGCCAGCAGGGAAAGACTAGCGGGAGCGAAAGAAGCCAAAAACATTCAGTACTTC. It codes for CASRERLAGAKEAKNIQYF. The complete variable domain, with remaining parts taken from reference TRBV2 and TRBJ2-4, reads EPEVTQTPSHQVTQMGQEVILRCVPISNHLYFYWYRQILGQKVEFLVSFYNNEISEKSEIFDDQFSVERPDGSNFTLKIRSTKLEDSAMYFCASRERLAGAKEAKNIQYFGAGTRLSVL.

This clone was observed a handful of times. V gene TRBV15 combines with J gene TRBJ1-6; 9 nucleotides agree with TRBD1. J gave up 9 bases and V 0 bases, and 9 bases lay outside the gene matches. The CDR3 totals 17 residues. CDR1 and CDR2 from the germline V gene are LNHNV and YYDKDF (reference sequence). CDR3 protein: CATSRDPPQGAGSPLHF. CDR3 in DNA: TGTGCCACCAGCAGAGATCCACCACAGGGGGCAGGTTCACCCCTCCACTTT.

This rearrangement joins TRBV11-2 to TRBJ1-5, with D uncertain. Germline loops: CDR1 SGHAT, CDR2 FQNNGV. Trimming pared 5 bases from V and 4 bases from J, leaving 12 bases between. The CDR3 consists of 14 residues. Here the CDR3 reads CASSQVSGNQPQHF. CDR3 in DNA: TGTGCCAGCAGCCAGGTATCGGGGAATCAGCCCCAGCATTTT.

The V call is TRBV19, the J call TRBJ1-5; possibly TRBD1 for D (6 bases). The germline gives CDR1 LNHDA, CDR2 SQIVND (reference sequence). V was pared by 5 bases and J by 4 bases, with 12 bases between. The CDR3 loop spans 14 amino acids. The CDR3, as DNA: TGTGCCAGTAGTGATGGACAGCTAAATCAGCCCCAGCATTTT. Translation: CASSDGQLNQPQHF.

The genes are TRBV25-1 and TRBJ1-5; perhaps TRBD1 as D (6 bases). Looked up from germline, CDR1 is MGHDK and CDR2 is SYGVNS. There are 16 residues in the CDR3. V was trimmed by 1 base and J by 6 bases, leaving 16 bases between them. Here the CDR3 reads CASSESGRGLSQPQHF. The CDR3 coding sequence is TGTGCCAGCAGTGAATCTGGCAGGGGATTGTCTCAGCCCCAGCATTTT.

This clone was counted between two and nine times. This chain connects TRBV30 to TRBJ1-4; D not certain. The germline V gene encodes CDR1 GTSNPN and CDR2 SVGIG (reference sequence). V shed 1 base and J shed 4 bases, with 7 bases lying between them. The CDR3 consists of 13 residues. The CDR3 sequence is CAWSGVLNEKLFF. The CDR3 DNA reads as TGTGCCTGGAGTGGGGTCCTTAATGAAAAACTGTTTTTT. Complete variable domain (other parts from reference TRBV30 and TRBJ1-4): SQTIHQWPATLVQPVGSPLSLECTVEGTSNPNLYWYRQAAGRGLQLLFYSVGIGQISSEVPQNLSASRPQDRQFILSSKKLLLSDSGFYLCAWSGVLNEKLFFGSGTQLSVL.

This clone came up once. This chain connects TRBV5-1 to TRBJ2-2; 10 nucleotides align to TRBD2. This CDR3 spans 15 amino acids. CDR1 and CDR2 from the germline V gene are SGHRS and YFSETQ. Trimming took 3 bases from V and 6 from J; bases not matched to a gene: 5. CDR3 protein: CASSWLAGAAGELFF. DNA of the CDR3: TGCGCCAGCAGCTGGCTAGCGGGAGCGGCCGGGGAGCTGTTTTTT.

V is TRBV5-1 and J is TRBJ2-3, with 7 positions matching TRBD1. V lost 3 bases to trimming and J lost 6 bases; unmatched junction nucleotides: 10. The CDR3 loop spans 15 amino acids. Germline V lookup: CDR1 SGHRS, CDR2 YFSETQ. CDR3 in amino acids: CASSSRDSLSDTQYF. The CDR3 DNA is TGCGCCAGCAGCTCCCGGGACAGTCTTTCGGATACGCAGTATTTT. Looking up the rest from reference TRBV5-1 and TRBJ2-3 gives the full variable domain: KAGVTQTPRYLIKTRGQQVTLSCSPISGHRSVSWYQQTPGQGLQFLFEYFSETQRNKGNFPGRFSGRQFSNSRSEMNVSTLELGDSALYLCASSSRDSLSDTQYFGPGTRLTVL.

This clone was counted a single time. The chain joins TRBV30 to TRBJ1-3; D is undetermined. Germline V lookup: CDR1 GTSNPN, CDR2 SVGIG (reference sequence). This CDR3 has 11 residues. V gave up 2 bases and J gave up 12 bases, with 11 bases separating them. CDR3 loop: CAWSPKGGIYF. The CDR3 DNA reads as TGTGCCTGGAGTCCAAAAGGTGGCATATATTTT.

This chain connects TRBV14 to TRBJ2-7; D might be TRBD1 (5 bases). The V and J ends lost 4 bases and 3 bases respectively, with 13 bases between them. In germline, CDR1 is SGHDN, CDR2 FVKESK. The CDR3 length is 14 residues. DNA of the CDR3: TGTGCCAGCAGCCCTAAGGACATATTCTACGAGCAGTACTTC. Translated: CASSPKDIFYEQYF.

The V gene is TRBV5-6, the J gene TRBJ1-5; D unclear. CDR3 size: 12 residues. Germline CDR1 reads SGHDT; CDR2 reads YYEEEE. The V end was cut by 1 base, the J end by 6 bases, with 5 bases between. The CDR3 DNA follows: TGTGCCAGCAGCTTGTTTGGTCAGCCCCAGCATTTT. It yields the protein CASSLFGQPQHF.